The source of this T cell receptor beta chain is a study of sequential checkpoint blockade in melanoma. Looking at the study overall: Randomization was 1:1 between first-line nivolumab→ipilimumab and ipilimumab→nivolumab. After both sequences, patients received maintenance nivolumab.

The CDR3 has 14 residues. Germline lookup yields CDR1 SGHVS and CDR2 FNYEAQ. Trimming pared 5 bases from V and 2 bases from J, leaving 13 bases between. The treatment denotes: randomized to nivolumab then ipilimumab (arm A) or the reverse (arm B). Live CD3+CD8+ CD19− CD56− cells were sorted from PBMCs. Assay used: immunoSEQ multiplex PCR; TCRdb lists only in-frame clones, some missing. The sample lists about 22,000 clones, less than 75% seen once, with 15% to 20% in the top ten. The input for sequencing was CD8+ T cells sorted from blood (inferred from file names), taken from a patient given nivolumab and ipilimumab in sequence. The sequence came from a human donor with melanoma. The chain combines TRBV7-6 with TRBJ2-7; D possibly corresponds to TRBD1 (6 bases). CDR3 DNA sequence: TGTGCCAGCAGCCACCGGACAGATCCCTACGAGCAGTACTTC. This codes for CASSHRTDPYEQYF. The full variable domain, rest sourced from reference TRBV7-6 and TRBJ2-7, is GAGVSQSPRYKVTKRGQDVALRCDPISGHVSLYWYRQALGQGPEFLTYFNYEAQQDKSGLPNDRFSAERPEGSISTLTIQRTEQRDSAMYRCASSHRTDPYEQYFGPGTRLTVT.